The 14 T cell receptor beta chains given below trace back to one sample, sequenced in a study of beta chain features in type 1 diabetes. Regarding the study as a whole: In every one of the four CD4+ subsets, TCRB CDR3s were moderately but significantly shorter in Type 1 diabetes patients.

The whole isolated RNA underwent reverse transcription, so sequencing captured expressed TCRB transcripts. Sequencing was performed with immunoSEQ multiplex PCR; in TCRdb, only in-frame clones are kept and a portion is missing. The sample includes about 740,000 clones, over 10% of them seen just once. These receptors have no identified antigens. Sequencing used naive CD4+ T cells from blood. The source is a man aged 18-30 years with type 1 diabetes.

The chain employs TRBV15 and TRBJ1-5; no clear D. V lost 0 bases and J 0 bases, leaving 9 bases between the germline ends. This CDR3 region has 16 residues. Per the germline V gene, CDR1 is LNHNV and CDR2 is YYDKDF (reference sequence). The CDR3: CATSRDRIPSNQPQHF. Written as DNA, the CDR3 is TGTGCCACCAGCAGAGATCGGATCCCTAGCAATCAGCCCCAGCATTTT. Variable domain in full (rest from reference TRBV15 and TRBJ1-5): DAMVIQNPRYQVTQFGKPVTLSCSQTLNHNVMYWYQQKSSQAPKLLFHYYDKDFNNEADTPDNFQSRRPNTSFCFLDIRSPGLGDTAMYLCATSRDRIPSNQPQHFGDGTRLSIL.

This clone was counted only a few times. The CDR3 loop is CASSRPGTGNVGYTF. In nucleotides, the CDR3 is TGTGCCAGCAGCCGTCCCGGGACAGGGAATGTAGGCTACACCTTC. V gene TRBV7-9 combines with J gene TRBJ1-2; 9 bases fit TRBD1. V gave up 5 bases and J gave up 8 bases; unmatched junction bases: 12. Germline V gives CDR1 SEHNR, CDR2 FQNEAQ (reference sequence). The CDR3 contains 15 residues.

DNA for the CDR3: TGTGCCAGCAGCTTCTCGAGACTCGCCGGCTACGAGCAGTACTTC. This gives the protein CASSFSRLAGYEQYF. The chain recombines TRBV7-8 with TRBJ2-7; D gene uncertain. The CDR3 is 15 amino acids. Per the germline V gene, CDR1 is SGHVS and CDR2 is FQNEAQ. Trimming cost V 3 bases and J 3 bases, with 15 bases left between them. Filled out from reference TRBV7-8 and TRBJ2-7, the complete variable domain reads GAGVSQSPRYKVAKRGQDVALRCDPISGHVSLFWYQQALGQGPEFLTYFQNEAQLDKSGLPSDRFFAERPEGSVSTLKIQRTQQEDSAVYLCASSFSRLAGYEQYFGPGTRLTVT.

This clone appeared a few times. The chain combines TRBV5-1 with TRBJ1-1; D is unclear. Germline V CDR1 and CDR2: SGHRS, YFSETQ. V was shortened by 4 bases and J by 1 base, with 8 bases between the two germline ends. This CDR3 has 13 residues. CDR3 sequence reads: CASSQDGNTEAFF. DNA of the CDR3: TGCGCCAGCAGCCAGGACGGGAACACTGAAGCTTTCTTT.

This chain connects TRBV27 to TRBJ1-5; 7 bases match TRBD1. The CDR3 length is 16 residues. J gave up 4 bases and V 6 bases, and 12 bases lay outside the gene matches. Germline CDR1 is MNHEY and CDR2 is SMNVEV (reference sequence). The CDR3 DNA follows: TGTGCCAGCAGCCGATTCCCCGACAGGGCGAATCAGCCCCAGCATTTT. This encodes CASSRFPDRANQPQHF.

This clone was recorded a few times. The chain uses TRBV29-1 and TRBJ1-5; a weak D match, TRBD1 (6 bases). The CDR3 extends over 13 amino acids. With 6 bases removed from V and 5 bases from J, the gap between germline ends came to 14 bases. Germline V gene lookup returns CDR1 SQVTM and CDR2 ANQGSEA. For the CDR3, the DNA is TGCAGCGTCCTACAGGGATTAGATCAGCCCCAGCATTTT. Residues: CSVLQGLDQPQHF.

Only a few counts were recorded for this clone. The V call is TRBV5-1, the J call TRBJ1-2; TRBD1 might be the D (6 bases). CDR1 and CDR2 (germline): SGHRS, YFSETQ. The CDR3 length is 17 residues. Deletions cut 2 bases from V and 7 bases from J, with 24 bases between. This CDR3 reads CASSFESGGGAAPGYTF. The DNA for the CDR3 is TGCGCCAGCAGCTTCGAATCGGGCGGGGGCGCGGCACCTGGCTACACCTTC.

V and J are TRBV11-3 and TRBJ2-6; a weak D match, TRBD2 (6 bases). Germline V gene lookup returns CDR1 SGHNT and CDR2 YENEEA. The germline V and J ends were trimmed by 5 bases and 2 bases, with 13 bases remaining between them. The CDR3 totals 16 residues. As DNA, the CDR3 is TGTGCCAGCAGCCCCGGTCGGGGGACTGGGGCCAACGTCCTGACTTTC. This translates into CASSPGRGTGANVLTF. Drawing the rest from reference TRBV11-3 and TRBJ2-6, the complete variable domain is EAGVVQSPRYKIIEKKQPVAFWCNPISGHNTLYWYLQNLGQGPELLIRYENEEAVDDSQLPKDRFSAERLKGVDSTLKIQPAELGDSAVYLCASSPGRGTGANVLTFGAGSRLTVL.

The rearrangement joins TRBV7-9 to TRBJ1-1; no clear D. V was shortened by 5 bases and J by 6 bases, with 19 bases between the two germline ends. The germline V gene has CDR1 SEHNR and CDR2 FQNEAQ (reference sequence). The CDR3 length is 15 residues. The CDR3 sequence: CASSPGGSIFAEAFF. CDR3 DNA sequence: TGTGCCAGCAGCCCCGGAGGTTCGATTTTTGCTGAAGCTTTCTTT.

The CDR3 sequence: CASTGGSETQYF. The CDR3 DNA sequence: TGTGCCAGCACTGGGGGATCCGAGACCCAGTACTTC. The V and J genes are TRBV2 and TRBJ2-5; D tentatively reads TRBD1 or TRBD2 (5 bases each). V lost 7 bases and J 5 bases, leaving 11 bases between the germline ends. Per the germline V gene, CDR1 is SNHLY and CDR2 is FYNNEI. The CDR3 length is 12 residues.

A single count supports this clone. The V gene is TRBV6-5, the J gene TRBJ1-1, with D perhaps matching TRBD1 (5 bases). V dropped 0 bases and J dropped 10 bases, with 12 bases sitting between them. CDR1 and CDR2 (germline): MNHEY, SVGAGI. The CDR3 length is 13 residues. CDR3 sequence (DNA): TGTGCCAGCAGTTACTCGATTAATGGGGGAGCTTTCTTT. Its translation is CASSYSINGGAFF.

This clone has more than one count but fewer than ten. The J gene is TRBJ1-1, the V gene TRBV30; no firm D call. The CDR3 totals 15 residues. CDR1 and CDR2 from the germline V gene are GTSNPN and SVGIG (reference sequence). The germline V and J ends were trimmed by 4 bases and 5 bases, with 20 bases remaining between them. The CDR3 spells CAWIGMGGYGTEAFF. The CDR3 coding sequence is TGTGCCTGGATTGGTATGGGAGGGTACGGTACTGAAGCTTTCTTT.

The table lists this clone with a few counts. The chain is built from TRBV6-1 and TRBJ1-2, with D perhaps matching TRBD1 (5 bases). V was pared by 3 bases and J by 8 bases, with 10 bases between. This CDR3 contains 12 residues. The V gene's germline CDR1 is MNHNS and CDR2 SASEGT. CDR3 region: CASSDHGTGYTF. In DNA, the CDR3 is TGTGCCAGCAGTGATCATGGGACGGGCTACACCTTC.

Only a few counts were recorded for this clone. The V call is TRBV5-1, the J call TRBJ1-1; 8 nucleotides line up with TRBD1. The V segment lost 8 bases and the J segment 3 bases; nucleotides outside the gene matches: 3. CDR1 is SGHRS and CDR2 is YFSETQ in the germline V gene. There are 12 residues in the CDR3. The CDR3 here is CASSQGDTEAFF. In DNA form, the CDR3 reads TGCGCCAGTTCACAGGGGGACACTGAAGCTTTCTTT.